This TCR beta chain was recorded in a study of T cell responses to AZD1222 COVID-19 vaccine. General study points: Nearly half of spike-specific TCRs reportedly target unmutated variant regions. The study identified only six AZD1222 recipients as seropositive at baseline. Clonal diversity may have been underestimated in mostly white British donors.

Germline V gene data show CDR1 as MRHNA and CDR2 as SNTAGT. The CDR3 runs 13 residues. The V segment lost 6 bases and the J segment 8 bases; nucleotides outside the gene matches: 9. This table comes from immunoSEQ multiplex PCR, and its TCRdb copy is limited to in-frame clones, with some not included. The sample includes some 150,000 clones, around 88% of them seen just once. With regard to this clone: Its matching antigen is unknown.

The sample in question was peripheral blood, obtained on day 0 of AZD1222 vaccination. The receptor was isolated from an adult in good health. J is TRBJ1-2 and V is TRBV6-4, with 7 positions matching TRBD1. The CDR3 DNA reads TGTGCCAGCAGGGGAGACAGGGCGGACGGCTACACCTTC. Translated: CASRGDRADGYTF.